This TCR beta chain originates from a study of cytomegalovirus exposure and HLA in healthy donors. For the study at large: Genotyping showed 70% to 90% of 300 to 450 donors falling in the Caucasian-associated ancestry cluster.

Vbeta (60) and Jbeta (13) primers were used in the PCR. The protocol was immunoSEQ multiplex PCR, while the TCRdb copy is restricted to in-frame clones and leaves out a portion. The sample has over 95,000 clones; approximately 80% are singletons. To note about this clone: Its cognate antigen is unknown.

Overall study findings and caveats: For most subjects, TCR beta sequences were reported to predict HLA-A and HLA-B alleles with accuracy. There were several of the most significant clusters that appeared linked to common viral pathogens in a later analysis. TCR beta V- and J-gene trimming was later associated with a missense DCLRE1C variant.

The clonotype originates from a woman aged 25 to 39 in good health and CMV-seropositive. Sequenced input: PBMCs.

CDR3 bases: TGTGCCAGCAGTTTATTTAGGCAGGGTAATATGTACAATGAGCAGTTCTTC. It yields the protein CASSLFRQGNMYNEQFF. This chain connects TRBV27 to TRBJ2-1; the D gene is possibly TRBD1 (5 bases). This CDR3 spans 17 amino acids. CDR1 and CDR2 (germline): MNHEY, SMNVEV (reference sequence). Trimming cost V 1 base and J 4 bases, with 17 bases left between them.